This is a list of T cell receptor beta chains from one sample in a study of blood T cells in healthy people across ages. TCRdb passed the 5' RACE reads through MiXCR, listing each CDR3 protein once. This sample has hundreds of thousands of distinct CDR3 sequences; around two thirds occur once, and the top ten carry around a quarter. The sequencing sample was made of blood. These receptors originate from a man aged 30 to 45 in good health. CDR3s include the opening cysteine and the closing phenylalanine or tryptophan. A D gene is named only where the DNA matches it firmly. The size field is filled for only some rows; it gives once, few, many or a size class.

TRBV5-4 NA TRBD1 CASSGRDRGLREQYF
TRBV7-8 NA NA CASSLLGTDEKLFF
TRBV20-1 many NA CSASTQKPHSPLHF
TRBV29-1 NA TRBD1 CSVGGGGETQYF
TRBV12-3/TRBV12-4 NA NA CASSFQGFLDNEQFF
TRBV6-6 few TRBD1 CASSAGGTEAFF
TRBV6-2/TRBV6-3 NA TRBD1 CASRLTGDNEQFF
TRBV20-1 few NA CSATGNQETQYF
TRBV4-2 few NA CASSQELARSYYGYTF
TRBV15 NA NA CATSSHRQDDTQYF
TRBV2 NA TRBD2 CASSRGLAGADIYNEQFF
TRBV7-9 NA TRBD1 CASSLDRAKRRAFF
TRBV7-9 few NA CASSFSRGYGANVLTF
TRBV7-2 NA TRBD2 CAASGATGDTQYF
TRBV6-5 NA TRBD1 CASFGTVAGEQFF
TRBV20-1 NA TRBD2 CSAPKTSGGDTQYF
TRBV5-6 NA NA CASSFGRGTLNQPQHF
TRBV6-2/TRBV6-3 NA TRBD1 CASSSGQFGYTF
TRBV6-2/TRBV6-3 NA NA CASSYGIYTQYF
TRBV6-5 NA NA CASLLTQGVSYNEQFF
TRBV15 NA NA CATSRVRQGEAQYF
TRBV5-1 NA NA CASSLREPNYGYTF
TRBV20-1 NA NA CRASRWGETQYF
TRBV7-9 NA NA CASSEAPEAFF
TRBV7-2 few NA CASSLAKDLAKNIQYF
TRBV4-3 NA TRBD2 CASSLPGLRYNEQFF
TRBV20-1 NA NA CSARPTGPNYGYTF
TRBV5-1 NA TRBD1 CASSLGQDITEAFF
TRBV6-2/TRBV6-3 few NA CASSKRGGVYNEQFF
TRBV11-2 NA TRBD2 CASSFIGGEDETQYF